This TCR beta chain was retrieved from a study of metastatic and nonmetastatic thyroid tumors. As processed by the authors: Variation in CDR3 across clinicopathological groups served as the basis for constructing a distant-metastasis classifier in papillary thyroid cancer. MiXCR reprocessed the PCR reads for TCRdb. It is TCRdb's table, rather than the study itself, that gives the V and J calls and clone size. The table lists 20,000 to 25,000 clones, about 20% of them singletons. Ahead of thyroid surgery, no patient had received treatment of any kind. The germline gives CDR1 SGHAT, CDR2 FQDESV (reference sequence). The CDR3 consists of 15 residues. As for this clone: Germline and junction disagree at one end, which may indicate a read error.

This chain connects TRBV11-1 to TRBJ2-2; D is uncertain. The sequence was collected from a female donor with papillary thyroid cancer or a benign thyroid nodule (not recorded which). Some clones in this sample may be carry-over from other donors' samples. The sequencing input was blood. As DNA, the CDR3 is TGTTCCAGCAGCGCGATCTCCCCGAACACCGGGGAGCTGTTTTTT. Its protein is CSSSAISPNTGELFF.